This T cell receptor beta chain was obtained from a study of cytomegalovirus exposure and HLA in healthy donors. Study as a whole: Samples from HLA-typed donors yielded around 85 million unique TCRs in an early data release.

The germline V gene has CDR1 SGHAT and CDR2 FQNNGV. The V and J ends lost 2 bases and 3 bases, in that order; junction bases with no gene match: 3. This CDR3 has 15 amino acids. Study conclusions and caveats: Common viral pathogens (according to a later analysis) appeared linked to several of the most significant clusters. There were reportedly fewer N-insertions in an Asian-associated ancestry cluster than the roughly 680-donor mean, in a later analysis.

The PCR made use of 60 Vbeta and 13 Jbeta primers. Repertoires were generated with immunoSEQ multiplex PCR, while TCRdb's copy carries only in-frame clones and drops some. The sample lists 100,000 to 150,000 clones; roughly 80% were seen once. Nominally healthy donors were sampled, though unrecorded immune exposures were likely. About this clone: As yet, its antigen is unknown.

The chain couples TRBV11-2 to TRBJ2-7; 11 bases are shared with TRBD2. Specimen: PBMCs. This receptor was taken from a man aged 25-40 years in good health and CMV-seropositive. The chain's CDR3 is CASSLRLAGNYEQYF. CDR3 nucleotide sequence: TGTGCCAGCAGCTTAAGACTAGCGGGGAACTACGAGCAGTACTTC.